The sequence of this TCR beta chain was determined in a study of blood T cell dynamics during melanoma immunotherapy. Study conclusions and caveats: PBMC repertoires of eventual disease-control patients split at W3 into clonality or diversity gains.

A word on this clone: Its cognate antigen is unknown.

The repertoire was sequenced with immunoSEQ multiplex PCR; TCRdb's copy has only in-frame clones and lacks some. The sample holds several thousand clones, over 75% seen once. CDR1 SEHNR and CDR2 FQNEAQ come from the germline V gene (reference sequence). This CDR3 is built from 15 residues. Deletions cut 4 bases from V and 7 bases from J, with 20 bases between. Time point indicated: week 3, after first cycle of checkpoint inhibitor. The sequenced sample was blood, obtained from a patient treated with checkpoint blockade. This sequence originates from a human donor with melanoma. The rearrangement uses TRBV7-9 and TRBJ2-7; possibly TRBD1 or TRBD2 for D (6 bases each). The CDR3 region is CASSSKGPGAGEQYF. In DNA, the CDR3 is TGTGCCAGCAGCTCGAAGGGTCCAGGGGCGGGAGAGCAGTACTTC.